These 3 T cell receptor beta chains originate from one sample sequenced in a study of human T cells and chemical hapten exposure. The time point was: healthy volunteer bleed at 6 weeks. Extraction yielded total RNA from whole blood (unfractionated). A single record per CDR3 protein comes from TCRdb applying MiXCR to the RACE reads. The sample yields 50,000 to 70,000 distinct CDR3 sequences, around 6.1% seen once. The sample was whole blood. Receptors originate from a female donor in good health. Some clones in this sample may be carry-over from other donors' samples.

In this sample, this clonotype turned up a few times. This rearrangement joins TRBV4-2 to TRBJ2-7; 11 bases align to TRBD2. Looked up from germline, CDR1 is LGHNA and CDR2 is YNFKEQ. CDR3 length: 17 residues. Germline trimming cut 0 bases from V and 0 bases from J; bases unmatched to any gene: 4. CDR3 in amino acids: CASSQELAGVSSYEQYF. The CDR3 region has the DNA TGTGCCAGCAGCCAAGAACTAGCGGGAGTCTCCTCCTACGAGCAGTACTTC.

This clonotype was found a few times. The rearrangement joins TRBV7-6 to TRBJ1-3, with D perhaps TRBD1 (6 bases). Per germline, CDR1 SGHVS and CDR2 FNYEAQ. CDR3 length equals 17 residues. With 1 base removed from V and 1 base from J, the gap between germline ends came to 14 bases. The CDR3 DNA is TGTGCCAGCAGCTTAGACGCCAGGGGTGCATCTGGAAACACCATATATTTT. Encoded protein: CASSLDARGASGNTIYF.

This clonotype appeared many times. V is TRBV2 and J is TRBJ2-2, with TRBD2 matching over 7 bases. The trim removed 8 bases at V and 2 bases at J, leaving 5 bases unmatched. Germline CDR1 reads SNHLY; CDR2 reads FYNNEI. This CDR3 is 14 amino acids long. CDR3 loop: CASVRERNTGELFF. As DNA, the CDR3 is TGTGCCAGCGTGCGGGAGAGAAACACCGGGGAGCTGTTTTTT.